The TCR beta chain under discussion was sequenced for a study of blood T cell repertoires in COVID-19. The V gene's germline CDR1 is SGHTA and CDR2 FQGNSA. The CDR3 has 17 residues. V shed 1 base and J 4 bases; nucleotides not matched to a gene: 11. This clone was observed once. Per the original methods: How many nucleated cells were present was estimated from reference gene primer amplification. Profiling relied on immunoSEQ multiplex PCR, and the TCRdb table lists in-frame clones only, not all of them. Clone size and the V and J calls come from that table; the DNA yielded D and trimming. The sample has some 150,000 clones, around 73% seen once.

The sequenced sample was peripheral blood. The chain recombines TRBV7-2 with TRBJ1-1; 8 bases map to TRBD1. The clonotype comes from a woman between 50 and 59 years old with active or convalescent COVID-19. The CDR3 DNA follows: TGTGCCAGCAGCTTAGTGGGGACAGGCGGTAGGGGCACTGAAGCTTTCTTT. Protein: CASSLVGTGGRGTEAFF.